This entry describes one TCR beta chain. This entry comes from a study of blood T cell repertoires in COVID-19. Sequencing used immunoSEQ multiplex PCR; TCRdb keeps in-frame clones, though not all of them. The table shows some 97,000 clones, with about 86% occurring only once. The sequenced sample was PBMCs or T cells enriched from blood (not recorded which). This sequence originates from a woman aged 50 to 60 who had recovered from COVID-19.

The CDR3 sequence is CASSYGGTIYNEQFF. In DNA, the CDR3 is TGTGCCAGCAGTTACGGCGGGACTATTTACAATGAGCAGTTCTTC. This chain connects TRBV6-5 to TRBJ2-1, with TRBD2 matching over 7 bases. The J segment lost 4 bases and the V segment lost 2 bases, leaving 5 bases of the junction unmatched. The CDR3 has 15 amino acids. Germline CDR1 reads MNHEY; CDR2 reads SVGAGI.